Below are 27 T cell receptor beta chains sequenced from a single sample in a study of blood T cell repertoires in COVID-19. TCRdb's table, derived via immunoSEQ multiplex PCR, lists solely in-frame clones and lacks some. The table lists about 180,000 clones, 83% of them singletons. Sequenced input: peripheral blood. All receptors derive from an older woman with COVID-19, enrolled during active disease.

Here the CDR3 reads CASSADRLGNTIYF. The CDR3, as DNA: TGTGCCAGCAGTGCGGACAGACTAGGAAACACCATATATTTT. This sequence joins TRBV7-9 and TRBJ1-3; D is perhaps TRBD1 (6 bases). V lost 6 bases, J lost 4 bases, and 13 bases lay in between. CDR1 and CDR2 from the germline V gene are SEHNR and FQNEAQ (reference sequence). There are 14 residues in the CDR3.

This clone has only one observation. The chain has TRBV30 and TRBJ2-3, with D maybe TRBD2 (6 bases). Germline CDR1 GTSNPN, CDR2 SVGIG (reference sequence). The length of the CDR3 is 14 residues. V was trimmed by 4 bases and J by 5 bases, leaving 16 bases between them. The CDR3 sequence is CAWNTGVRIDTQYF. The CDR3 DNA reads TGTGCCTGGAATACGGGAGTACGGATAGATACGCAGTATTTT. The entire variable domain, with the rest obtained from reference TRBV30 and TRBJ2-3, is as follows: SQTIHQWPATLVQPVGSPLSLECTVEGTSNPNLYWYRQAAGRGLQLLFYSVGIGQISSEVPQNLSASRPQDRQFILSSKKLLLSDSGFYLCAWNTGVRIDTQYFGPGTRLTVL.

This clone appeared once. The J gene is TRBJ1-2, the V gene TRBV6-6; TRBD1 agrees at 8 bases. Germline assignment: CDR1 MNHNY and CDR2 SVGAGI (reference sequence). With 7 bases clipped from V and 6 bases from J, the junction kept 10 bases outside the gene matches. The CDR3 runs to 14 residues. The CDR3 region is CASTLRPGGDGYTF. For the CDR3, the DNA is TGTGCCAGCACTTTACGGCCAGGGGGCGATGGCTACACCTTC.

This chain links TRBV7-2 with TRBJ1-2, with 9 bases identical to TRBD1. J gave up 8 bases and V 3 bases, and 4 bases lay outside the gene matches. The CDR3 spans 13 residues. CDR1 is SGHTA, CDR2 FQGNSA, per germline. CDR3 in amino acids: CASSLWTGEGYTF. CDR3 coding DNA: TGTGCCAGCAGCTTGTGGACAGGGGAAGGCTACACCTTC.

The chain joins TRBV4-3 to TRBJ2-1, with 13 bases lining up with TRBD2. V shed 6 bases, J shed 8 bases, and the junction held 16 bases outside the gene matches. Germline V gives CDR1 LGHNA, CDR2 YSLEER. This CDR3 is built from 18 residues. CDR3 nucleotide sequence: TGCGCCAGCAGTCCCCCTGTACGGACTAGCGGGAGTAGGGATGAGCAGTTCTTC. This encodes CASSPPVRTSGSRDEQFF.

The DNA for the CDR3 is TGTGCCAGCAGCTTAGAAATAGCAGATACGCAGTATTTT. Translation: CASSLEIADTQYF. V and J are TRBV7-2 and TRBJ2-3; no reliable D call. V was shortened by 1 base and J by 4 bases, with 6 bases between the two germline ends. The V gene's germline CDR1 is SGHTA and CDR2 FQGNSA. This CDR3 is built from 13 residues.

V and J are TRBV2 and TRBJ1-4; possibly TRBD1 for D (6 bases). Germline V gene lookup returns CDR1 SNHLY and CDR2 FYNNEI. There are 13 residues in the CDR3. The V gene lost 7 bases and the J gene lost 4 bases, with 10 bases spanning the gap. The CDR3 nucleotides are TGTGCCAGCAAAGGACAGCTTAATGAAAAACTGTTTTTT. This encodes CASKGQLNEKLFF.

The chain is built from TRBV6-1 and TRBJ2-7, with 7 bases fitting TRBD2. The V gene's germline CDR1 is MNHNS and CDR2 SASEGT. V lost 4 bases and J lost 7; bases outside the gene matches: 19. This CDR3 region has 17 residues. CDR3 sequence: CASSAVLSQRGVKEQYF. In DNA form, the CDR3 reads TGTGCCAGCAGTGCTGTATTATCACAGCGGGGAGTAAAAGAGCAGTACTTC.

The DNA of the CDR3 is TGTGCCACCAGTGCCCCATCGACAGGTGGATCCTACGAGCAGTACTTC. This translates into CATSAPSTGGSYEQYF. The chain joins TRBV24-1 to TRBJ2-7; D possibly corresponds to TRBD1 (6 bases). Per the germline V gene, CDR1 is KGHDR and CDR2 is SFDVKD. V was trimmed by 5 bases and J by 1 base, leaving 17 bases between them. The CDR3 loop spans 16 amino acids.

The chain uses TRBV6-5 and TRBJ1-1; D is ambiguous. Trimming removed 7 bases from V and 0 bases from J, with 15 bases in between. The germline V gene encodes CDR1 MNHEY and CDR2 SVGAGI. The CDR3 loop spans 15 amino acids. This CDR3 is CASTPRTTLNTEAFF. CDR3 DNA: TGTGCCAGCACCCCCCGAACCACATTGAACACTGAAGCTTTCTTT.

V and J are TRBV5-6 and TRBJ1-2, with TRBD1 matching over 8 bases. The germline gives CDR1 SGHDT, CDR2 YYEEEE. This CDR3 region has 14 residues. Germline trimming cut 4 bases from V and 0 bases from J; bases unmatched to any gene: 2. The CDR3, as DNA: TGTGCCAGCAGCGGGACAGGCTCTAACTATGGCTACACCTTC. It encodes CASSGTGSNYGYTF.

The chain links TRBV7-2 to TRBJ2-7, with 7 bases fitting TRBD2. The CDR3 sequence is 14 residues long. Losses at the gene ends were 0 bases for V and 4 bases for J; bases not matched to a gene: 3. Germline CDR1 reads SGHTA; CDR2 reads FQGNSA. The CDR3 loop reads CASSLAAGAYEQYF. In DNA, the CDR3 is TGTGCCAGCAGCTTAGCGGCGGGAGCGTACGAGCAGTACTTC.

The rearrangement links TRBV13 to TRBJ1-1; D is uncertain. Germline V lookup: CDR1 PRHDT, CDR2 FYEKMQ (reference sequence). The V end lost 6 bases, the J end lost 4 bases, and 15 bases lay between the germline ends. The CDR3 covers 14 residues. CDR3 in amino acids: CASSARKDITEAFF. CDR3 nucleotide sequence: TGTGCCAGCAGTGCCCGGAAAGACATCACTGAAGCTTTCTTT.

This chain uses TRBV7-8 with TRBJ1-1; no clear D gene. The CDR3 consists of 19 residues. Germline CDR1 is SGHVS and CDR2 is FQNEAQ. V was trimmed by 1 base and J by 0 bases, leaving 21 bases between them. DNA of the CDR3: TGTGCCAGCAGCTTAGATTACTTGGGAGCATGGGGATTGAACACTGAAGCTTTCTTT. Protein: CASSLDYLGAWGLNTEAFF.

J is TRBJ1-1 and V is TRBV5-1, with 9 bases aligning to TRBD1. The germline V gene has CDR1 SGHRS and CDR2 YFSETQ. The CDR3 sequence is 14 residues long. Trimming removed 4 bases from V and 2 bases from J; junction bases left unmatched: 3. CDR3 region: CASSMGQGNTEAFF. For the CDR3, the DNA is TGCGCCAGCAGCATGGGACAGGGAAACACTGAAGCTTTCTTT.

The chain recombines TRBV5-4 with TRBJ2-3, with D maybe TRBD1 (5 bases). Germline V gives CDR1 SGHNT, CDR2 YYREEE (reference sequence). The V end lost 4 bases, the J end lost 2 bases, and 11 bases lay between the germline ends. The length of the CDR3 is 14 residues. CDR3 sequence reads: CASSETGPTDTQYF. The DNA for the CDR3 is TGTGCCAGCAGCGAAACAGGACCCACAGATACGCAGTATTTT.

This chain connects TRBV11-2 to TRBJ1-6; 7 bases agree with TRBD1. V gave up 5 bases and J gave up 3 bases; unmatched junction bases: 4. In germline, CDR1 is SGHAT, CDR2 FQNNGV. The CDR3 sequence is 15 residues long. CDR3 nucleotide sequence: TGTGCCAGCAGCCCCCGACAGGGCTATAATTCACCCCTCCACTTT. Amino acids: CASSPRQGYNSPLHF.

The V call is TRBV19, the J call TRBJ2-7; 8 nucleotides line up with TRBD1. The CDR3 consists of 14 residues. Per germline, CDR1 LNHDA and CDR2 SQIVND (reference sequence). V gave up 5 bases and J gave up 0 bases; unmatched junction bases: 3. The DNA for the CDR3 is TGTGCCAGTAGTTCACAGGGGGTCTCCTACGAGCAGTACTTC. As protein: CASSSQGVSYEQYF.

V usage is TRBV3-1 (or the pseudogene TRBV3-2) and J usage is TRBJ2-1; no clear D gene. V lost 4 bases to trimming and J lost 3 bases, with 13 bases between them. The CDR3 is 15 residues long. Looked up from germline, CDR1 is LGHDT and CDR2 is YNNKEL (reference sequence). The CDR3 DNA follows: TGTGCCAGCAGCCGAAGCGAATCAAGCTACAATGAGCAGTTCTTC. It is translated as CASSRSESSYNEQFF.

The rearrangement joins TRBV10-1 to TRBJ2-3, with 7 bases fitting TRBD2. The ends lost 0 bases at V and 0 bases at J; junction bases unmatched: 9. The germline V gene encodes CDR1 WNHNN and CDR2 SYGVQD (reference sequence). The CDR3 spans 18 residues. In DNA, the CDR3 is TGCGCCAGCAGTGAGTCGGGACTATCTCTAAAAAGCACAGATACGCAGTATTTT. Residues: CASSESGLSLKSTDTQYF.

The chain uses TRBV30 and TRBJ2-1, with TRBD1 as a possible D gene (6 bases). CDR1 is GTSNPN, CDR2 SVGIG, per germline (reference sequence). The length of the CDR3 is 14 residues. V was cut by 8 bases and J by 4 bases, with 18 bases left in between. DNA of the CDR3: TGTGCCGGGACATACGGACATCTATACAATGAGCAGTTCTTC. This codes for CAGTYGHLYNEQFF. Full variable domain (outside the CDR3, taken from reference TRBV30 and TRBJ2-1): SQTIHQWPATLVQPVGSPLSLECTVEGTSNPNLYWYRQAAGRGLQLLFYSVGIGQISSEVPQNLSASRPQDRQFILSSKKLLLSDSGFYLCAGTYGHLYNEQFFGPGTRLTVL.

The J gene is TRBJ2-2, the V gene TRBV19; the D gene is possibly TRBD2 (6 bases). The CDR3 totals 16 residues. V lost 1 base and J lost 2, with 11 bases in between. The germline V gene has CDR1 LNHDA and CDR2 SQIVND (reference sequence). CDR3 bases: TGTGCCAGTAGTATAGGGGGACTGCCAAACACCGGGGAGCTGTTTTTT. Translation: CASSIGGLPNTGELFF.

The gene calls are TRBV18 and TRBJ2-5; tentatively, D is TRBD1 (5 bases). CDR3 size: 13 residues. Germline V gives CDR1 KGHSH, CDR2 LQKENI. With 6 bases removed from V and 5 bases from J, the gap between germline ends came to 13 bases. The CDR3 reads CASSQGLRETQYF. CDR3 DNA: TGTGCCAGCTCCCAGGGTTTGCGGGAGACCCAGTACTTC.

The chain recombines TRBV28 with TRBJ1-5; D may be TRBD1 (6 bases). The CDR3 is 16 residues long. Trimming stripped 3 bases from V and 0 bases from J, with 12 bases between. Germline values: CDR1 MDHEN, CDR2 SYDVKM. The CDR3 protein is CASSLTGFVSNQPQHF. The CDR3 DNA reads TGTGCCAGCAGTTTGACAGGCTTCGTTAGCAATCAGCCCCAGCATTTT.

V usage is TRBV5-1 and J usage is TRBJ2-1; TRBD2 matches 11 bases. The V and J ends lost 4 bases and 5 bases, in that order; junction bases with no gene match: 8. The CDR3 loop spans 16 amino acids. Germline V lookup: CDR1 SGHRS, CDR2 YFSETQ. This CDR3 is CASSTGTSGGDNEQFF. CDR3 in DNA: TGCGCCAGCAGCACGGGGACTAGCGGAGGAGACAATGAGCAGTTCTTC.

CDR3 nucleotides: TGTGCCAGCAGCCCCGGGGAGGGGCCCCATGAGCAGTTCTTC. Translation gives CASSPGEGPHEQFF. The V gene is TRBV7-9, the J gene TRBJ2-1; 7 bases agree with TRBD2. Unmatched junction bases numbered 9, after V lost 5 bases and J lost 8 bases. The V gene's germline CDR1 is SEHNR and CDR2 FQNEAQ (reference sequence). This CDR3 has 14 residues.

The V and J genes are TRBV7-2 and TRBJ2-4; possible D gene TRBD1, 5 bases. Deletions cut 4 bases from V and 0 bases from J, with 13 bases between. Germline CDR1 SGHTA, CDR2 FQGNSA. The CDR3 length is 16 residues. The DNA of the CDR3 is TGTGCCAGCAGCTCACGACAGCTATCAGCCAAAAACATTCAGTACTTC. It codes for CASSSRQLSAKNIQYF.